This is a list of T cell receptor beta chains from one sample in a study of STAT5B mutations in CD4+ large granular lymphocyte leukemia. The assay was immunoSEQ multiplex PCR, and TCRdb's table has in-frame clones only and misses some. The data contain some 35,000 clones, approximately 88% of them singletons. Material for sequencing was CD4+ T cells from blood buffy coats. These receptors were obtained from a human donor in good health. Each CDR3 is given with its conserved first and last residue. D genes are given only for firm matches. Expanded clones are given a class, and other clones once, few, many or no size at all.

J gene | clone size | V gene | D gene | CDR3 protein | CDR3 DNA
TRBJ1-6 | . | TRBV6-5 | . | CASTQGGFTNSPLHF | TGTGCCAGCACTCAAGGGGGTTTTACTAATTCACCCCTCCACTTT
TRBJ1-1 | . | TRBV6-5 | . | CASSYSGLMNTEAFF | TGTGCCAGCAGTTACTCGGGGCTCATGAACACTGAAGCTTTCTTT
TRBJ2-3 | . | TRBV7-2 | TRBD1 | CASSSGQGGTHTDTQYF | TGTGCCAGCAGTTCCGGACAGGGAGGCACACACACGGATACGCAGTATTTT
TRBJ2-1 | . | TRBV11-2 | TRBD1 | CASTRGFGTGNLNEQFF | TGTGCCAGCACACGGGGTTTTGGGACAGGGAACCTCAATGAGCAGTTCTTC
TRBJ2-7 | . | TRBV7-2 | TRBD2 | CASSLSRSGGEQYF | TGTGCCAGCAGCTTAAGCAGAAGCGGGGGTGAGCAGTACTTC
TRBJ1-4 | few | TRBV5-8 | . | CASSWDLVGKLFF | TGTGCCAGCAGCTGGGATCTTGTTGGAAAACTGTTTTTT
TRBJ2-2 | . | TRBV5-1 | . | CASRRGAGTGELFF | TGCGCCAGCAGGAGGGGGGCCGGCACCGGGGAGCTGTTTTTT
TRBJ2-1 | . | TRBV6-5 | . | CASRPPGRPYNEQFF | TGTGCCAGCAGACCTCCGGGACGACCCTACAATGAGCAGTTCTTC
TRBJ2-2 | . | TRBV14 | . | CASSQDARGLFF | TGTGCCAGCAGCCAAGATGCGAGGGGGCTGTTTTTT
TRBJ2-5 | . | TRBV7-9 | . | CASSYGTSQETQYF | TGTGCCAGCAGCTATGGGACGTCCCAAGAGACCCAGTACTTC
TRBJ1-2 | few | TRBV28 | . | CASGREGYGYTF | TGTGCCAGCGGCAGGGAGGGCTATGGCTACACCTTC
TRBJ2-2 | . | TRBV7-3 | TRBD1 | CASSSDRDRANTGELFF | TGTGCCAGCAGCTCCGACAGGGATCGCGCGAACACCGGGGAGCTGTTTTTT
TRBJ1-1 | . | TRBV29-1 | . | CSVEGIAFF | TGCAGCGTTGAAGGAATAGCTTTCTTT
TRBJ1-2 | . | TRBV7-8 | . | CASSLNGVGGYTF | TGTGCCAGCAGCTTAAACGGGGTCGGTGGCTACACCTTC
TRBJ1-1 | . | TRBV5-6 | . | CASSLLTTNTEAFF | TGTGCCAGCAGCTTGTTGACGACGAACACTGAAGCTTTCTTT
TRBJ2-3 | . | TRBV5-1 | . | CASSFPGEDTQYF | TGCGCCAGCAGCTTCCCGGGGGAAGATACGCAGTATTTT
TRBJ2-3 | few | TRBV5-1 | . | CASSLVAGARDTQYF | TGCGCCAGCAGCTTGGTGGCAGGGGCACGGGATACGCAGTATTTT
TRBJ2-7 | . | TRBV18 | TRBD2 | CASSGGFGYEQYF | TGTGCCAGCTCGGGGGGGTTTGGGTACGAGCAGTACTTC
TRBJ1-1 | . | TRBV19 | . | CASSIAHSLYTEAFF | TGTGCCAGTAGTATAGCCCATTCCCTATACACTGAAGCTTTCTTT
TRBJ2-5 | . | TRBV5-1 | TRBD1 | CASSLNPGGGIKETQYF | TGCGCCAGCAGCTTGAACCCAGGGGGCGGAATAAAAGAGACCCAGTACTTC
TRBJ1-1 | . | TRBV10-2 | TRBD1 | CASRRGTGTMNTEAFF | TGCGCCAGCAGACGCGGGACAGGAACAATGAACACTGAAGCTTTCTTT
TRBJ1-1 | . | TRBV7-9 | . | CASSFRGAKTEAFF | TGTGCCAGCAGCTTCCGGGGGGCGAAAACTGAAGCTTTCTTT
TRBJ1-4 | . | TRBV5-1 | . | CASSATPATNEKLFF | TGCGCCAGCAGCGCCACCCCAGCAACTAATGAAAAACTGTTTTTT
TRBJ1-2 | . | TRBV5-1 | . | CASSLVRGEYGYTF | TGCGCCAGCAGCTTGGTGAGGGGGGAGTATGGCTACACCTTC
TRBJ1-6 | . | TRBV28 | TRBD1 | CASSPGTGELYNSPLHF | TGTGCCAGCAGTCCTGGGACAGGGGAATTGTATAATTCACCCCTCCACTTT
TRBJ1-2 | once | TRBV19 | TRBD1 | CASKRETGDYGYTF | TGTGCCAGTAAGAGGGAGACAGGGGATTATGGCTACACCTTC
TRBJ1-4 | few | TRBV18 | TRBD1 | CASSPGQEKLFF | TGTGCCAGCTCACCGGGACAGGAAAAACTGTTTTTT
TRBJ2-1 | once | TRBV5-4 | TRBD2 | CASSSRLAEQFF | TGTGCCAGCAGCTCCAGACTAGCTGAGCAGTTCTTC
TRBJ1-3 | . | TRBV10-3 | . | CAISGPAGNTIYF | TGTGCCATCAGTGGACCAGCTGGAAACACCATATATTTT
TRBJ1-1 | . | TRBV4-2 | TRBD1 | CASSQDRDRVTEAFF | TGTGCCAGCAGCCAAGATAGGGACAGGGTGACTGAAGCTTTCTTT
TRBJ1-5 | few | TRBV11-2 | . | CASSLGGGPNQPQHF | TGTGCCAGCAGCTTAGGTGGGGGCCCCAATCAGCCCCAGCATTTT